One and the same sample provided the 19 T cell receptor beta chains below, sequenced in a study of cytomegalovirus exposure and HLA in healthy donors. The study ran its PCR with 60 Vbeta and 13 Jbeta primers. The table came from immunoSEQ multiplex PCR; TCRdb's copy has only in-frame clones and leaves some out. Of about 220,000 clones listed, roughly 79% are singletons. The sequencing input was PBMCs. The receptors originated from a male donor in good health and CMV-seronegative.

J is TRBJ2-7 and V is TRBV4-3; 8 nucleotides match TRBD2. The CDR3 is made up of 18 amino acids. Germline assignment: CDR1 LGHNA and CDR2 YSLEER. With V trimmed by 0 bases and J by 5 bases, 15 bases remained unmatched. CDR3 nucleotides: TGCGCCAGCAGCCAAGATGTGGGTAGCGGGGCCCTCTGGAACGAGCAGTACTTC. Protein sequence: CASSQDVGSGALWNEQYF.

The chain is built from TRBV10-3 and TRBJ2-3; D may be TRBD2 (6 bases). Germline V CDR1 and CDR2: ENHRY, SYGVKD. CDR3 length: 16 amino acids. Trimming removed 0 bases from V and 3 bases from J, with 13 bases in between. The CDR3 sequence is CAISESLASDTDTQYF. Here the CDR3 DNA reads TGTGCCATCAGTGAGTCACTAGCTTCCGATACAGATACGCAGTATTTT.

In its sample, this clone was seen a few times. Here the CDR3 reads CASSLAGTNEKLFF. The CDR3 DNA sequence: TGCGCCAGCAGCTTGGCGGGGACTAATGAAAAACTGTTTTTT. V gene TRBV5-1 combines with J gene TRBJ1-4; D is undetermined. The CDR3 spans 14 residues. Trimming cost V 0 bases and J 2 bases, with 5 bases left between them. Germline CDR1 is SGHRS and CDR2 is YFSETQ.

This clone was picked up a small number of times. The chain has TRBV11-2 and TRBJ2-7, with 8 bases lining up with TRBD1. Germline V gives CDR1 SGHAT, CDR2 FQNNGV. CDR3 length equals 15 residues. Germline trimming cut 6 bases from V and 5 bases from J; bases unmatched to any gene: 12. The CDR3 spells CASSPHRTGSDEQYF. The CDR3 DNA is TGTGCCAGCAGTCCACACCGGACAGGGTCCGACGAGCAGTACTTC. Full variable domain (missing parts from reference TRBV11-2 and TRBJ2-7): EAGVAQSPRYKIIEKRQSVAFWCNPISGHATLYWYQQILGQGPKLLIQFQNNGVVDDSQLPKDRFSAERLKGVDSTLKIQPAKLEDSAVYLCASSPHRTGSDEQYFGPGTRLTVT.

This chain connects TRBV6-1 to TRBJ1-3; D not resolved. This CDR3 has 14 residues. Germline loops: CDR1 MNHNS, CDR2 SASEGT. Trimming removed 10 bases from V and 0 bases from J, with 13 bases in between. CDR3 sequence: CATERTSSGNTIYF. CDR3 nucleotides: TGTGCCACCGAAAGGACTAGCTCTGGAAACACCATATATTTT.

This chain uses TRBV5-1 with TRBJ1-1; the match to TRBD1 covers 8 bases. This CDR3 has 13 residues. Germline trimming cut 2 bases from V and 6 bases from J; bases unmatched to any gene: 3. Germline CDR1 reads SGHRS; CDR2 reads YFSETQ. Written as DNA, the CDR3 is TGCGCCAGCAGCTTTGGACAGGGCTCTGAAGCTTTCTTT. It encodes CASSFGQGSEAFF. The entire variable domain, with the rest obtained from reference TRBV5-1 and TRBJ1-1, is as follows: KAGVTQTPRYLIKTRGQQVTLSCSPISGHRSVSWYQQTPGQGLQFLFEYFSETQRNKGNFPGRFSGRQFSNSRSEMNVSTLELGDSALYLCASSFGQGSEAFFGQGTRLTVV.

The rearrangement joins TRBV27 to TRBJ2-5, with 9 bases lining up with TRBD1. The J call may be incorrect, as the DNA end agrees better with TRBJ2-7. CDR1 is MNHEY and CDR2 is SMNVEV in the germline V gene (reference sequence). There are 15 residues in the CDR3. This CDR3 reads CASSPGQGFSYEQYF. CDR3 DNA: TGTGCCAGCAGTCCGGGACAGGGATTCTCCTACGAGCAGTACTTC.

V is TRBV19 and J is TRBJ1-3; no clear D. CDR3 size: 14 residues. V lost 3 bases and J 3 bases, leaving 9 bases between the germline ends. The V gene's germline CDR1 is LNHDA and CDR2 SQIVND (reference sequence). The CDR3 reads CASSMKRDGNTIYF. In DNA form, the CDR3 reads TGTGCCAGTAGTATGAAACGAGATGGAAACACCATATATTTT.

This chain links TRBV28 with TRBJ1-2; perhaps TRBD1 as D (5 bases). Trimming left V 7 bases short and J 4 bases short, with 10 bases between. The CDR3 consists of 12 residues. Germline V gives CDR1 MDHEN, CDR2 SYDVKM. CDR3 protein: CASTSDTYGYTF. As DNA, the CDR3 is TGTGCCAGCACCTCGGACACCTATGGCTACACCTTC.

The rearrangement uses TRBV5-4 and TRBJ2-5; D may be TRBD1 (5 bases). CDR1 and CDR2 (germline): SGHNT, YYREEE (reference sequence). This CDR3 has 14 residues. V lost 4 bases to trimming and J lost 1 base, with 11 bases between them. CDR3: CASSRWGLQETQYF. In DNA form, the CDR3 reads TGTGCCAGCAGCCGGTGGGGCCTCCAAGAGACCCAGTACTTC.

For this clone: One junction end disagrees with the germline gene, perhaps due to a read error. The chain has TRBV7-9 and TRBJ1-1; unclear D gene. This CDR3 has 14 amino acids. Per germline, CDR1 SEHNR and CDR2 FQNEAQ (reference sequence). This CDR3 is CSSSLSISNTEAFF. In DNA form, the CDR3 reads TGTTCCAGCAGCTTATCTATTTCGAACACTGAAGCTTTCTTT. The full variable domain, completed using reference TRBV7-9 and TRBJ1-1, is DTGVSQNPRHKITKRGQNVTFRCDPISEHNRLYWYRQTLGQGPEFLTYFQNEAQLEKSRLLSDRFSAERPKGSFSTLEIQRTEQGDSAMYLCSSSLSISNTEAFFGQGTRLTVV.

J is TRBJ2-7 and V is TRBV28; TRBD2 matches 8 bases. CDR3 length equals 13 residues. CDR1 is MDHEN, CDR2 SYDVKM, per germline. Trimming took 6 bases from V and 6 from J; bases not matched to a gene: 7. As DNA, the CDR3 is TGTGCCAGCAGGTCGGGGGGGGGTGGCGAGCAGTACTTC. Its protein product is CASRSGGGGEQYF.

Here the CDR3 reads CASSPSGAGDKETQYF. The DNA of the CDR3 is TGCGCCAGCAGCCCGTCCGGGGCAGGGGATAAAGAGACCCAGTACTTC. This chain connects TRBV5-1 to TRBJ2-5; weak D call: TRBD1 (6 bases). The CDR3 spans 16 residues. V lost 4 bases to trimming and J lost 3 bases, with 19 bases between them. Germline CDR1 is SGHRS and CDR2 is YFSETQ.

V gene TRBV5-1 combines with J gene TRBJ1-4; D is perhaps TRBD1 (6 bases). Deletions cut 4 bases from V and 8 bases from J, with 18 bases between. Germline V gene sequence: CDR1 SGHRS, CDR2 YFSETQ. The CDR3 consists of 15 residues. The CDR3 DNA follows: TGCGCCAGCAGCCCCACAGACAGGCCCTACGAAAAACTGTTTTTT. This encodes CASSPTDRPYEKLFF.

The chain has TRBV6-6 and TRBJ1-5; 7 bases agree with TRBD1. This CDR3 has 16 amino acids. Germline V gene sequence: CDR1 MNHNY, CDR2 SVGAGI (reference sequence). Trimming cost V 6 bases and J 1 base; bases outside gene matches: 9. CDR3 bases: TGTGCCAGCAGCCCCAACAAGGGGGCGAGCAATCAGCCCCAGCATTTT. Translated: CASSPNKGASNQPQHF.

About this clone: Possible read error: a much larger clone is one base away. The V and J genes are TRBV4-1 and TRBJ1-1; tentatively, D is TRBD1 (6 bases). Germline CDR1 and CDR2: MGHRA and YSYEKL. Trimming cost V 4 bases and J 1 base, with 7 bases left between them. This CDR3 spans 13 amino acids. CDR3 amino acids: CASSPTGNTEAFF. The CDR3 nucleotides read TGCGCCAGCAGCCCGACAGGGAACACTGAAGCTTTCTTT.

V is TRBV7-6 and J is TRBJ2-1; the match to TRBD2 covers 7 bases. The V segment lost 2 bases and the J segment 10 bases; nucleotides outside the gene matches: 17. CDR1 and CDR2 from the germline V gene are SGHVS and FNYEAQ. This CDR3 spans 17 amino acids. The CDR3 region has the DNA TGTGCCAGCAGCTTACTCCCTCGCGGGGGATCCCTATCGGAGCAGTTCTTC. This sequence encodes CASSLLPRGGSLSEQFF.

V is TRBV7-9 and J is TRBJ1-1; D may be TRBD1 (5 bases). Trimming took off 5 bases at V and 0 bases at J, with 16 bases between the two ends. The length of the CDR3 is 16 residues. Germline-derived CDR1 and CDR2 are SEHNR and FQNEAQ (reference sequence). The CDR3 protein is CASSPQVRGMNTEAFF. The CDR3 DNA reads as TGTGCCAGCAGCCCCCAGGTGCGGGGGATGAACACTGAAGCTTTCTTT.

The chain uses TRBV4-3 and TRBJ2-7; 9 bases are shared with TRBD1. CDR1 is LGHNA and CDR2 is YSLEER in the germline V gene. Trimming removed 2 bases from V and 2 bases from J; junction bases left unmatched: 4. The CDR3 sequence is 15 residues long. CDR3 nucleotides: TGCGCCAGCAGCCAACGACAGGGGGTCACCTACGAGCAGTACTTC. This sequence encodes CASSQRQGVTYEQYF.